The T cell receptor (beta chain) described here comes from a study of blood T cell repertoires in COVID-19. Sequencing used immunoSEQ multiplex PCR; TCRdb keeps in-frame clones, though not all of them. The top ten clones hold more than 10% of a sample with roughly 200,000 clones, 87% of them seen once. The V and J ends lost 5 bases and 1 base respectively, with 18 bases between them. The CDR3 sequence is 16 residues long. The germline V gene has CDR1 MNHEY and CDR2 SMNVEV (reference sequence). The sequenced sample was peripheral blood. The receptor's source is a woman younger than 35 who had recovered from COVID-19. The V gene is TRBV27, the J gene TRBJ2-7; D possibly corresponds to TRBD1 (7 bases). CDR3 bases: TGTGCCAGCAGTCCTCCAGGGGGGAAAGAATCCTACGAGCAGTACTTC. It encodes CASSPPGGKESYEQYF.